The 11 T cell receptor beta chains presented below share a single source sample, sequenced in a study of OX40 agonist ivuxolimab in advanced cancers. TCRdb keeps only in-frame clones here, not all; method: immunoSEQ multiplex PCR. The data show over 20,000 clones, about 83% seen once. The source was CD4+ or CD8+ T cells sorted from blood, collected in a trial of the OX40 agonist ivuxolimab. The receptor set was obtained from an adult with an advanced solid tumor such as melanoma, head and neck, liver or kidney cancer.

The V gene is TRBV28, the J gene TRBJ2-7; D remains ambiguous. Germline V gene lookup returns CDR1 MDHEN and CDR2 SYDVKM. The CDR3 totals 16 residues. V was shortened by 6 bases and J by 2 bases, with 20 bases between the two germline ends. The CDR3 bases are TGTGCCAGCAGCCGACACCGGGCTCTAGGGACCTACGAGCAGTACTTC. Translating gives CASSRHRALGTYEQYF.

V and J are TRBV7-8 and TRBJ2-1, with 11 bases identical to TRBD2. CDR3 length equals 16 residues. V gave up 4 bases and J gave up 5 bases; unmatched junction bases: 7. Germline lookup yields CDR1 SGHVS and CDR2 FQNEAQ. CDR3 protein: CASSSHSGGADNEQFF. CDR3 DNA: TGTGCCAGCAGCTCCCATAGCGGGGGGGCCGACAATGAGCAGTTCTTC. Full variable domain (remainder filled in from reference TRBV7-8 and TRBJ2-1): GAGVSQSPRYKVAKRGQDVALRCDPISGHVSLFWYQQALGQGPEFLTYFQNEAQLDKSGLPSDRFFAERPEGSVSTLKIQRTQQEDSAVYLCASSSHSGGADNEQFFGPGTRLTVL.

This chain links TRBV29-1 with TRBJ1-1, with 7 bases that match TRBD1. V shed 6 bases and J 4 bases; nucleotides not matched to a gene: 8. CDR1 SQVTM and CDR2 ANQGSEA come from the germline V gene. CDR3 length equals 13 residues. CDR3 DNA sequence: TGCAGCGTCGGGGGAGGGGGCCGCACTGAAGCTTTCTTT. Protein: CSVGGGGRTEAFF.

This rearrangement joins TRBV7-9 to TRBJ2-7, with unresolved D. V was cut by 5 bases and J by 0 bases, with 14 bases left in between. This CDR3 is built from 15 residues. Germline assignment: CDR1 SEHNR and CDR2 FQNEAQ (reference sequence). CDR3: CASSPWLDFSYEQYF. CDR3 bases: TGTGCCAGCAGCCCGTGGCTCGACTTCTCCTACGAGCAGTACTTC.

This chain's CDR3 is CASSYTTGFGPQHF. The CDR3, as DNA: TGTGCCAGCAGTTACACCACAGGCTTCGGGCCCCAGCATTTT. The rearrangement uses TRBV6-6 and TRBJ1-5, with a possible D match to TRBD1 (5 bases). This CDR3 has 14 residues. V lost 2 bases, J lost 9 bases, and 14 bases lay in between. Germline CDR1 and CDR2: MNHNY and SVGAGI (reference sequence).

V gene TRBV14 combines with J gene TRBJ1-1, with TRBD1 identical over 9 bases. Germline loops: CDR1 SGHDN, CDR2 FVKESK. J lost 1 base, V lost 4 bases, and 4 bases had no gene match. This CDR3 is built from 15 residues. CDR3 sequence reads: CASSLTGQGNTEAFF. CDR3 nucleotides: TGTGCCAGCAGCCTGACGGGACAGGGGAACACTGAAGCTTTCTTT. Drawing the rest from reference TRBV14 and TRBJ1-1, the complete variable domain is EAGVTQFPSHSVIEKGQTVTLRCDPISGHDNLYWYRRVMGKEIKFLLHFVKESKQDESGMPNNRFLAERTGGTYSTLKVQPAELEDSGVYFCASSLTGQGNTEAFFGQGTRLTVV.

This clone was counted a single time. The J gene is TRBJ1-5, the V gene TRBV15, with 7 bases fitting TRBD1. Germline CDR1 reads LNHNV; CDR2 reads YYDKDF (reference sequence). This CDR3 is 14 amino acids long. After removal of 5 bases from V and 6 bases from J, the junction contained 7 bases not matched to a gene. The CDR3: CATSSQGGGQPQHF. The CDR3 nucleotides are TGTGCCACCAGCTCGCAGGGGGGAGGTCAGCCCCAGCATTTT.

The chain joins TRBV4-2 to TRBJ2-2; TRBD2 matches 12 bases. Per the germline V gene, CDR1 is LGHNA and CDR2 is YNFKEQ. The CDR3 totals 17 residues. The ends lost 2 bases at V and 2 bases at J; junction bases unmatched: 3. DNA for the CDR3: TGTGCCAGCAGCCAACTAGCGGGGGGGCATAACACCGGGGAGCTGTTTTTT. Protein: CASSQLAGGHNTGELFF.

The rearrangement joins TRBV28 to TRBJ2-7; D uncertain. Germline-derived CDR1 and CDR2 are MDHEN and SYDVKM. The CDR3 sequence is 12 residues long. The V end was cut by 2 bases, the J end by 7 bases, with 9 bases between. The CDR3 DNA follows: TGTGCCAGCAGTTTAAGGGCTCCTGAGCAGTACTTC. Its translation is CASSLRAPEQYF.

The chain employs TRBV9 and TRBJ2-1, with TRBD1 matching 7 bases. This CDR3 spans 17 amino acids. Germline V gives CDR1 SGDLS, CDR2 YYNGEE. V lost 0 bases and J lost 2; bases outside the gene matches: 8. CDR3 amino acids: CASSVDKTGFTYNEQFF. The CDR3 DNA sequence: TGTGCCAGCAGCGTAGATAAGACAGGGTTTACCTACAATGAGCAGTTCTTC.

The chain uses TRBV6-5 and TRBJ2-6, with unresolved D. V lost 2 bases and J 0 bases, leaving 5 bases between the germline ends. CDR3 length: 15 residues. Germline V lookup: CDR1 MNHEY, CDR2 SVGAGI. The CDR3 sequence is CASSYGVSGANVLTF. In nucleotides, the CDR3 is TGTGCCAGCAGTTACGGGGTCTCTGGGGCCAACGTCCTGACTTTC.